The 32 T cell receptor beta chains in this list originate from one sample, sequenced in a study of blood T cell repertoires in COVID-19. Only in-frame clones appear in the TCRdb table, and some are missing; sequencing was by immunoSEQ multiplex PCR. Found here are a few hundred thousand clones, about nine tenths of them singletons; the top ten hold roughly 2.8%. What was sequenced was peripheral blood. The receptors here all came from a young woman with COVID-19, enrolled during active disease.

V usage is TRBV5-1 and J usage is TRBJ2-3; D not certain. Germline lookup yields CDR1 SGHRS and CDR2 YFSETQ. This CDR3 region has 16 residues. V shed 0 bases and J shed 0 bases, with 11 bases lying between them. This CDR3 is CASSLGPLVSTDTQYF. DNA for the CDR3: TGCGCCAGCAGCTTGGGCCCCCTAGTTAGCACAGATACGCAGTATTTT.

The V gene is TRBV14, the J gene TRBJ1-4, with 8 bases fitting TRBD1. Germline assignment: CDR1 SGHDN and CDR2 FVKESK. The V and J ends lost 0 bases and 7 bases, in that order; junction bases with no gene match: 4. The CDR3 contains 15 residues. CDR3 protein: CASSQDHRGFEKLFF. The CDR3, as DNA: TGTGCCAGCAGCCAAGATCACAGGGGGTTTGAAAAACTGTTTTTT.

To note about this clone: The same CDR3 is also encoded by other DNA sequences in this sample. CDR3 residues: CASSPGQGRGYTF. CDR3 coding DNA: TGTGCCAGCAGCCCCGGACAGGGGAGAGGCTACACCTTC. This sequence joins TRBV3-1 (or the pseudogene TRBV3-2) and TRBJ1-2, with 9 bases fitting TRBD1. The V gene's germline CDR1 is LGHDT and CDR2 YNNKEL (reference sequence). The CDR3 totals 13 residues. J gave up 8 bases and V 4 bases, and 5 bases lay outside the gene matches.

This chain joins TRBV23-1 and TRBJ2-2; 14 nucleotides line up with TRBD2. TRBV23-1 belongs to the ORF category, with a function that is uncertain. CDR3 size: 22 residues. The V gene end was trimmed by 1 base and the J gene end by 5 bases; junction bases not matched to a gene: 18. The chain's CDR3 is CASSQYFGTSGSPLVGTGELFF. As DNA, the CDR3 is TGCGCCAGCAGTCAATACTTCGGGACTAGCGGGAGCCCCCTGGTTGGGACCGGGGAGCTGTTTTTT.

The V gene is TRBV3-1 (or the pseudogene TRBV3-2), the J gene TRBJ2-7; TRBD2 is a possible D gene (5 bases). V lost 3 bases and J lost 4, with 10 bases in between. The CDR3 is 13 amino acids. The V gene's germline CDR1 is LGHDT and CDR2 YNNKEL (reference sequence). Here the CDR3 reads CASSQASQYEQYF. CDR3 coding DNA: TGTGCCAGCAGCCAGGCTAGCCAATACGAGCAGTACTTC.

The CDR3 nucleotides are TGTGCCAGCAGCCCCCTCCAGGCCAGTGGCTACACCTTC. Translating it yields CASSPLQASGYTF. V is TRBV14 and J is TRBJ1-2; the D is unclear. CDR1 and CDR2 from the germline V gene are SGHDN and FVKESK. The CDR3 runs to 13 residues. V was pared by 4 bases and J by 7 bases, with 13 bases between. Based on the CDR3 plus reference TRBV14 and TRBJ1-2, the full variable domain is EAGVTQFPSHSVIEKGQTVTLRCDPISGHDNLYWYRRVMGKEIKFLLHFVKESKQDESGMPNNRFLAERTGGTYSTLKVQPAELEDSGVYFCASSPLQASGYTFGSGTRLTVV.

This clone was counted between two and nine times. This sequence joins TRBV15 and TRBJ2-5; TRBD1 matches 7 bases. The CDR3 has 16 residues. From germline, CDR1 is LNHNV and CDR2 YYDKDF (reference sequence). V lost 5 bases, J lost 5 bases, and 14 bases stayed unmatched. In nucleotides, the CDR3 is TGTGCCACCAGCGGCTCTCCGAAGGGGGCAGGGGAGACCCAGTACTTC. This encodes CATSGSPKGAGETQYF.

The chain has TRBV3-1 (or the pseudogene TRBV3-2) and TRBJ1-3; a weak D match, TRBD1 (6 bases). CDR1 and CDR2 (germline): LGHDT, YNNKEL (reference sequence). The V end lost 10 bases, the J end lost 0 bases, and 10 bases lay between the germline ends. The CDR3 covers 13 residues. In nucleotides, the CDR3 is TGTGCCACTGGACAGCGCTCTGGAAACACCATATATTTT. This gives the protein CATGQRSGNTIYF.

CDR3 bases: TGTGCCAGCAGCTTATTGGGGGGGCAGTTGGCAGATACGCAGTATTTT. Protein: CASSLLGGQLADTQYF. V and J are TRBV11-2 and TRBJ2-3, with D possibly being TRBD2 (7 bases). The CDR3 has 16 residues. V was trimmed by 2 bases and J by 4 bases, leaving 16 bases between them. Germline V gene data show CDR1 as SGHAT and CDR2 as FQNNGV.

The table lists this clone with a count of one. The chain joins TRBV19 to TRBJ1-3; TRBD1 aligns across 9 bases. Germline V gene sequence: CDR1 LNHDA, CDR2 SQIVND (reference sequence). V dropped 9 bases and J dropped 3; count of bases not matched to a gene: 6. This CDR3 contains 14 residues. The CDR3 region is CASRDRVYGNTIYF. CDR3 coding DNA: TGTGCCAGCCGGGACAGGGTTTATGGAAACACCATATATTTT. The variable domain in full, with the rest retrieved from reference TRBV19 and TRBJ1-3, is DGGITQSPKYLFRKEGQNVTLSCEQNLNHDAMYWYRQDPGQGLRLIYYSQIVNDFQKGDIAEGYSVSREKKESFPLTVTSAQKNPTAFYLCASRDRVYGNTIYFGEGSWLTVV.

V usage is TRBV4-1 and J usage is TRBJ1-1, with D possibly being TRBD1 (6 bases). With 7 bases removed from V and 0 bases from J, the gap between germline ends came to 9 bases. Germline V gene lookup returns CDR1 MGHRA and CDR2 YSYEKL. There are 13 residues in the CDR3. CDR3 nucleotides: TGCGCCAGCATGGGGGGGCTGAACACTGAAGCTTTCTTT. It specifies CASMGGLNTEAFF.

In DNA form, the CDR3 reads TGTGCCAGCAGCTACATACTAGCGGGGGAGCAGTTCTTC. Translation gives CASSYILAGEQFF. The gene calls are TRBV5-6 and TRBJ2-1, with TRBD2 identical over 10 bases. The V gene end was trimmed by 3 bases and the J gene end by 10 bases; junction bases not matched to a gene: 4. CDR3 length: 13 residues. Germline V CDR1 and CDR2: SGHDT, YYEEEE.

The chain is built from TRBV5-6 and TRBJ2-7, with D possibly TRBD1 on 6 matching bases. Germline V gene lookup returns CDR1 SGHDT and CDR2 YYEEEE. The CDR3 runs 14 residues. V gave up 0 bases and J gave up 3 bases, with 10 bases separating them. The CDR3 DNA is TGTGCCAGCAGCTTGGCCGGCAGGGGCTACGAGCAGTACTTC. It specifies CASSLAGRGYEQYF.

This rearrangement joins TRBV9 to TRBJ1-1; a possible D gene is TRBD1 (6 bases). The CDR3 length is 14 residues. Between the trimmed V and J ends, which lost 4 bases and 1 base, there was a span of 11 bases. Looked up from germline, CDR1 is SGDLS and CDR2 is YYNGEE. The CDR3 DNA reads TGTGCCAGCAGCCTCCAGGGACAGAACACTGAAGCTTTCTTT. Its protein product is CASSLQGQNTEAFF.

This clone has only one observation. V and J are TRBV5-1 and TRBJ2-3; TRBD1 matches 7 bases. The CDR3 contains 16 residues. Germline V gene sequence: CDR1 SGHRS, CDR2 YFSETQ. V was pared by 3 bases and J by 1 base, with 8 bases of the junction left unmatched. The CDR3 bases are TGCGCCAGCAGCTCAGCAACAGGGGTGGGCACAGATACGCAGTATTTT. Protein product: CASSSATGVGTDTQYF. The whole variable domain, filled in from reference TRBV5-1 and TRBJ2-3, reads KAGVTQTPRYLIKTRGQQVTLSCSPISGHRSVSWYQQTPGQGLQFLFEYFSETQRNKGNFPGRFSGRQFSNSRSEMNVSTLELGDSALYLCASSSATGVGTDTQYFGPGTRLTVL.

This chain joins TRBV2 and TRBJ2-1; tentatively, D is TRBD1 (6 bases). This CDR3 region has 15 residues. Trimming pared 5 bases from V and 0 bases from J, leaving 11 bases between. Per the germline V gene, CDR1 is SNHLY and CDR2 is FYNNEI. The CDR3 protein is CASSMTGSSYNEQFF. The CDR3 DNA sequence: TGTGCCAGCAGTATGACAGGTTCCTCCTACAATGAGCAGTTCTTC.

This clone is a singleton in its sample. The rearrangement joins TRBV20-1 to TRBJ2-5, with D unresolved. CDR1 and CDR2 (germline): DFQATT, SNEGSKA (reference sequence). V was shortened by 3 bases and J by 2 bases, with 4 bases between the two germline ends. This CDR3 spans 11 amino acids. Written as DNA, the CDR3 is TGCAGTGCTAGGGCACAAGAGACCCAGTACTTC. Residues: CSARAQETQYF.

The chain has TRBV10-3 and TRBJ1-5; unclear D gene. The CDR3 has 13 residues. Germline CDR1 reads ENHRY; CDR2 reads SYGVKD. Trimming took off 2 bases at V and 4 bases at J, with 6 bases between the two ends. The CDR3 protein is CAISETLNQPQHF. CDR3 DNA: TGTGCCATCAGTGAGACCCTAAATCAGCCCCAGCATTTT.

V is TRBV3-1 (or the pseudogene TRBV3-2) and J is TRBJ1-5, with D unresolved. The CDR3 has 12 residues. In germline, CDR1 is LGHDT, CDR2 YNNKEL (reference sequence). The V gene lost 2 bases and the J gene lost 4 bases, with 3 bases spanning the gap. In DNA form, the CDR3 reads TGTGCCAGCAGCCAATCAAATCAGCCCCAGCATTTT. As protein: CASSQSNQPQHF.

This clone was observed a single time. The gene calls are TRBV27 and TRBJ1-1, with TRBD1 identical over 7 bases. The V gene's germline CDR1 is MNHEY and CDR2 SMNVEV (reference sequence). Trimming cost V 6 bases and J 1 base; bases outside gene matches: 2. This CDR3 has 13 residues. Here the CDR3 reads CASRRTGNTEAFF. The CDR3 DNA reads TGTGCCAGCAGGAGGACAGGGAACACTGAAGCTTTCTTT.

The chain recombines TRBV3-1 (or the pseudogene TRBV3-2) with TRBJ2-6; D not certain. With 2 bases removed from V and 3 bases from J, the gap between germline ends came to 2 bases. This CDR3 has 13 residues. Germline V gives CDR1 LGHDT, CDR2 YNNKEL (reference sequence). DNA of the CDR3: TGTGCCAGCAGCCAACTTGGGGCCAACGTCCTGACTTTC. This codes for CASSQLGANVLTF.

The chain combines TRBV9 with TRBJ2-3; TRBD2 is a possible D gene (6 bases). The ends were cut back, 0 bases at V and 4 bases at J, with 9 bases in the middle. The CDR3 spans 14 residues. Germline V lookup: CDR1 SGDLS, CDR2 YYNGEE. The CDR3 loop reads CASSVVGSSDTQYF. The CDR3 DNA reads as TGTGCCAGCAGCGTAGTCGGGAGCTCAGATACGCAGTATTTT. Full variable domain (outside the CDR3, taken from reference TRBV9 and TRBJ2-3): DSGVTQTPKHLITATGQRVTLRCSPRSGDLSVYWYQQSLDQGLQFLIQYYNGEERAKGNILERFSAQQFPDLHSELNLSSLELGDSALYFCASSVVGSSDTQYFGPGTRLTVL.

The chain couples TRBV11-2 to TRBJ1-4, with D unresolved. Per germline, CDR1 SGHAT and CDR2 FQNNGV. The CDR3 consists of 14 residues. The ends were cut back, 0 bases at V and 11 bases at J, with 13 bases in the middle. For the CDR3, the DNA is TGTGCCAGCAGCTTAGATCTACGGGGAGGGAAACTGTTTTTT. Residues: CASSLDLRGGKLFF.

The J gene is TRBJ1-2, the V gene TRBV3-1 (or the pseudogene TRBV3-2), with TRBD1 matching over 8 bases. The CDR3 is 16 amino acids. Germline trimming cut 4 bases from V and 4 bases from J; bases unmatched to any gene: 11. Germline CDR1 and CDR2: LGHDT and YNNKEL (reference sequence). Here the CDR3 DNA reads TGTGCCAGCAGCCCAGCAGATACAGGGGGGACCTATGGCTACACCTTC. This gives the protein CASSPADTGGTYGYTF.

The chain employs TRBV30 and TRBJ1-6, with 10 nucleotides matching TRBD1. The CDR3 has 13 residues. The germline V gene has CDR1 GTSNPN and CDR2 SVGIG (reference sequence). The junction had 2 bases not matched to a gene; V was cut back by 5 bases and J by 7 bases. CDR3 sequence (DNA): TGTGCCTGGGGGGACAGGGGAAATTCACCCCTCCACTTT. Encoded protein: CAWGDRGNSPLHF.

The chain has TRBV11-2 and TRBJ2-3; 10 positions match TRBD2. CDR1 and CDR2 from the germline V gene are SGHAT and FQNNGV. Trimming cost V 1 base and J 6 bases; bases outside gene matches: 7. The CDR3 contains 16 residues. Here the CDR3 reads CASSLVFGSGGDTQYF. The CDR3 DNA reads TGTGCCAGCAGCTTAGTGTTTGGTAGCGGGGGGGATACGCAGTATTTT.

The rearrangement joins TRBV3-1 (or the pseudogene TRBV3-2) to TRBJ2-1; 11 positions agree with TRBD2. V was clipped by 1 base and J by 9 bases; unmatched bases: 5. This CDR3 has 15 residues. Per the germline V gene, CDR1 is LGHDT and CDR2 is YNNKEL (reference sequence). The CDR3: CASSQGLAGPFEQFF. As DNA, the CDR3 is TGTGCCAGCAGCCAAGGACTAGCGGGACCTTTTGAGCAGTTCTTC.

The chain joins TRBV29-1 to TRBJ1-1; TRBD1 aligns across 8 bases. Trimming removed 6 bases from V and 0 bases from J; junction bases left unmatched: 21. The CDR3 has 19 amino acids. The germline V gene has CDR1 SQVTM and CDR2 ANQGSEA. DNA of the CDR3: TGCAGCGTGACATTACTTTCAGGGGGCGGCGTAGGGGTGAACACTGAAGCTTTCTTT. Translation gives CSVTLLSGGGVGVNTEAFF.

J is TRBJ1-2 and V is TRBV6-5, with TRBD1 matching 7 bases. The germline V gene has CDR1 MNHEY and CDR2 SVGAGI. Unmatched junction bases numbered 5, after V lost 6 bases and J lost 1 base. The CDR3 extends over 14 amino acids. For the CDR3, the DNA is TGTGCCAGCAGCACCGGGACAGTTAACTATGGCTACACCTTC. It encodes CASSTGTVNYGYTF.

This clone was recorded only once. CDR3 nucleotides: TGTGCCAGCAGCTCTTACAGGGGAAGAGGCTACACCTTC. It yields the protein CASSSYRGRGYTF. V usage is TRBV5-6 and J usage is TRBJ1-2, with 7 bases lining up with TRBD1. The CDR3 totals 13 residues. Germline V gives CDR1 SGHDT, CDR2 YYEEEE. The ends lost 3 bases at V and 8 bases at J; junction bases unmatched: 7.

This clone was counted a few times. The chain employs TRBV29-1 and TRBJ1-2, with no clear D. V was trimmed by 0 bases and J by 0 bases, leaving 8 bases between them. Per the germline V gene, CDR1 is SQVTM and CDR2 is ANQGSEA. The length of the CDR3 is 14 residues. The CDR3 loop is CSVEDVRANYGYTF. The CDR3 DNA reads as TGCAGCGTTGAAGATGTCCGAGCTAACTATGGCTACACCTTC. Full variable domain (remainder filled in from reference TRBV29-1 and TRBJ1-2): SAVISQKPSRDICQRGTSLTIQCQVDSQVTMMFWYRQQPGQSLTLIATANQGSEATYESGFVIDKFPISRPNLTFSTLTVSNMSPEDSSIYLCSVEDVRANYGYTFGSGTRLTVV.

The V gene is TRBV7-7, the J gene TRBJ2-2; 7 bases fit TRBD1. CDR3 size: 15 residues. Looked up from germline, CDR1 is SSHAT and CDR2 is FNYEAQ (reference sequence). Trimming took 5 bases from V and 2 from J; bases not matched to a gene: 5. The CDR3 loop reads CASSLGTDNTGELFF. CDR3 DNA: TGTGCCAGCAGCCTCGGGACAGATAACACCGGGGAGCTGTTTTTT. Full variable domain (remainder filled in from reference TRBV7-7 and TRBJ2-2): GAGVSQSPRYKVTKRGQDVTLRCDPISSHATLYWYQQALGQGPEFLTYFNYEAQPDKSGLPSDRFSAERPEGSISTLTIQRTEQRDSAMYRCASSLGTDNTGELFFGEGSRLTVL.